The T cell receptor beta chain under discussion was sequenced for a study of circulating and synovial CD4+ cells in juvenile arthritis. Study-level points and caveats: Shared-clonotype fractions with synovium likely underestimate full repertoire overlap. These blood cells shared more CDR3 sequences with synovium than bulk blood. CPL versus bulk CD4 samples: T cell genome counts differed by at least an order of magnitude.

TCRdb's table, derived via immunoSEQ multiplex PCR, lists solely in-frame clones and lacks some. The table records more than 30,000 clones, over 85% of them present only once. J was trimmed by 8 bases and V by 3 bases; bases with no gene match: 19. This CDR3 contains 18 residues. Germline V gene sequence: CDR1 MNHEY, CDR2 SMNVEV (reference sequence). Remarks on this clone: Its antigen remains unknown.

Specimen: CD4+ T cells from blood. This TCR came from a human donor with juvenile idiopathic arthritis. V is TRBV27 and J is TRBJ2-1; 7 bases fit TRBD2. CDR3 coding DNA: TGTGCCAGCAGTTTTCTCGGCGGCTGGGGGGACTATGGGGATGAGCAGTTCTTC. It specifies CASSFLGGWGDYGDEQFF.